The TCR beta chain described here comes from a study of post-analysis software for immune sequencing data. Study results and caveats: When compared against controls, multiple sclerosis patients showed significantly lower normalized Chao1 diversity. Patients showed TRBV5-6, TRBV5-1 and TRBV20-1 among a handful of TRBV segments more frequent than in controls.

A note on this clonotype: Its antigen is unknown.

The CDR3 contains 17 residues. Germline V lookup: CDR1 LNHNV, CDR2 YYDKDF (reference sequence). Each TCR beta cDNA library carried unique molecular identifiers. A single record per CDR3 protein comes from TCRdb applying MiXCR to the PCR reads. The sample lists hundreds of thousands of distinct CDR3 sequences; about 60% were seen once. What was sequenced was blood. This TCR was recovered from a girl between 2 and 10 years old with multiple sclerosis. J is TRBJ2-4 and V is TRBV15; 8 positions agree with TRBD2. The closer fit of TRBJ2-7 to the DNA end suggests the J call may be wrong. DNA of the CDR3: TGTGCCACCGCGAGGGGAGTAGCGGGACCGAGTATCGACGAGCAGTACTTC. Translating it yields CATARGVAGPSIDEQYF.